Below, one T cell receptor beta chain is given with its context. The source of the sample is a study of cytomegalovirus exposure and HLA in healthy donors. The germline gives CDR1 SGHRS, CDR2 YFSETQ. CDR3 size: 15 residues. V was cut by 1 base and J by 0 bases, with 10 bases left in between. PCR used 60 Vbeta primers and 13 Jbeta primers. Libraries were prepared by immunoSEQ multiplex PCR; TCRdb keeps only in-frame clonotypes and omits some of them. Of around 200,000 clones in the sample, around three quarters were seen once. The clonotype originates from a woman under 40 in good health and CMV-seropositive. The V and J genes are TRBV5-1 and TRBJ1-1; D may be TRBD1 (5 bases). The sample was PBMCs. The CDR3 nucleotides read TGCGCCAGCAGCTTGACTCCAGGGATGAACACTGAAGCTTTCTTT. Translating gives CASSLTPGMNTEAFF.